One sample yielded the 18 T cell receptor beta chains listed below, sequenced in a study of blood T cell repertoires in COVID-19. The method was immunoSEQ multiplex PCR; TCRdb's version includes in-frame clones alone and lacks a portion of them. Of 250,000 to 350,000 clones in the sample, around 89% were seen once. Sequencing was done on a sample of peripheral blood. These receptors were collected from a man aged 25-40 years with acute or convalescent COVID-19.

This chain uses TRBV11-2 with TRBJ2-3, with TRBD1 matching over 7 bases. CDR1 and CDR2 from the germline V gene are SGHAT and FQNNGV. The CDR3 contains 18 residues. V shed 4 bases, J shed 0 bases, and the junction held 13 bases outside the gene matches. CDR3 protein: CASSYQPTGTVSTDTQYF. The CDR3 region has the DNA TGTGCCAGCAGCTACCAGCCGACCGGGACAGTTAGCACAGATACGCAGTATTTT.

The CDR3, as DNA: TGCGCCAGCAGTATTTCGGCCAGCTACTACCTAACGTCCTATGGCTACACCTTC. Its translation: CASSISASYYLTSYGYTF. The chain couples TRBV5-1 to TRBJ1-2; D call uncertain. The CDR3 length is 18 residues. V lost 5 bases to trimming and J lost 4 bases, with 27 bases between them. Germline lookup yields CDR1 SGHRS and CDR2 YFSETQ.

The chain couples TRBV15 to TRBJ1-6, with 9 nucleotides matching TRBD1. The trim removed 5 bases at V and 6 bases at J, leaving 8 bases unmatched. The CDR3 is made up of 16 amino acids. CDR1 LNHNV and CDR2 YYDKDF come from the germline V gene (reference sequence). The CDR3 region has the DNA TGTGCCACCAGCCAAAGCCGGGACAGGGTTAATTCACCCCTCCACTTT. It encodes CATSQSRDRVNSPLHF.

The CDR3 loop reads CASSIRQGYTEAFF. The CDR3 nucleotides are TGTGCCAGCAGTATTAGACAGGGATATACTGAAGCTTTCTTT. V gene TRBV2 combines with J gene TRBJ1-1; the match to TRBD1 covers 7 bases. In germline, CDR1 is SNHLY, CDR2 FYNNEI. Trimming cost V 5 bases and J 5 bases; bases outside gene matches: 8. CDR3 length: 14 amino acids.

This chain connects TRBV7-2 to TRBJ1-2; D remains ambiguous. From germline, CDR1 is SGHTA and CDR2 FQGNSA. V was cut by 5 bases and J by 3 bases, with 10 bases left in between. The CDR3 is made up of 13 amino acids. CDR3 in amino acids: CASSPADYYGYTF. The CDR3 DNA reads as TGTGCCAGCAGCCCCGCCGACTACTATGGCTACACCTTC.

The rearrangement joins TRBV5-4 to TRBJ1-2; 7 positions agree with TRBD1. The CDR3 has 13 amino acids. After removal of 7 bases from V and 5 bases from J, the junction contained 8 bases not matched to a gene. Germline CDR1 reads SGHNT; CDR2 reads YYREEE (reference sequence). CDR3 DNA sequence: TGTGCCAGCCGACAGGGAGGTCTTTATGGCTACACCTTC. Protein product: CASRQGGLYGYTF. Full variable domain (rest looked up from reference TRBV5-4 and TRBJ1-2): ETGVTQSPTHLIKTRGQQVTLRCSSQSGHNTVSWYQQALGQGPQFIFQYYREEENGRGNFPPRFSGLQFPNYSSELNVNALELDDSALYLCASRQGGLYGYTFGSGTRLTVV.

The rearrangement uses TRBV18 and TRBJ1-1; no definite D call. Germline CDR1 is KGHSH and CDR2 is LQKENI. CDR3 length: 14 residues. Trimming stripped 3 bases from V and 1 base from J, with 9 bases between. DNA for the CDR3: TGTGCCAGCTCACCCTCACAGAGGAACACTGAAGCTTTCTTT. This codes for CASSPSQRNTEAFF.

The V call is TRBV27, the J call TRBJ2-7, with 7 bases aligning to TRBD2. The V segment lost 7 bases and the J segment 4 bases; nucleotides outside the gene matches: 4. The CDR3 spans 12 residues. Germline V gene data show CDR1 as MNHEY and CDR2 as SMNVEV (reference sequence). In DNA form, the CDR3 reads TGTGCCAGCAATAACGGGGGGTACGAGCAGTACTTC. It specifies CASNNGGYEQYF.

The chain uses TRBV6-5 and TRBJ1-2; 7 bases align to TRBD1. Looked up from germline, CDR1 is MNHEY and CDR2 is SVGAGI. The CDR3 has 14 residues. The J segment lost 3 bases and the V segment lost 8 bases, leaving 9 bases of the junction unmatched. DNA of the CDR3: TGTGCCAGCGCTTTCTACAGGGGACACTATGGCTACACCTTC. Its translation is CASAFYRGHYGYTF.

In this sample, this clone turned up once. The chain recombines TRBV2 with TRBJ2-7; TRBD2 is a possible D gene (5 bases). Per germline, CDR1 SNHLY and CDR2 FYNNEI. The CDR3 totals 11 residues. Deletions cut 6 bases from V and 7 bases from J, with 10 bases between. This CDR3 is CASRGVGEQYF. CDR3 DNA: TGTGCCAGCAGGGGAGTCGGGGAGCAGTACTTC.

J is TRBJ2-5 and V is TRBV3-1 (or the pseudogene TRBV3-2); 9 bases agree with TRBD2. J lost 0 bases, V lost 5 bases, and 7 bases had no gene match. CDR3 length: 16 amino acids. Germline CDR1 is LGHDT and CDR2 is YNNKEL (reference sequence). The CDR3 loop reads CASSARLAAYQETQYF. CDR3 DNA sequence: TGTGCCAGCAGCGCCCGACTAGCGGCGTACCAAGAGACCCAGTACTTC.

The count of this clone is one. The rearrangement joins TRBV9 to TRBJ1-1, with D possibly being TRBD1 (5 bases). Germline V gives CDR1 SGDLS, CDR2 YYNGEE. V dropped 4 bases and J dropped 11 bases, with 18 bases sitting between them. This CDR3 spans 13 amino acids. CDR3 sequence reads: CASSPQQGLRAFF. The CDR3 DNA reads TGTGCCAGCAGCCCACAGCAGGGTCTCCGGGCTTTCTTT. The entire variable domain, with the rest obtained from reference TRBV9 and TRBJ1-1, is as follows: DSGVTQTPKHLITATGQRVTLRCSPRSGDLSVYWYQQSLDQGLQFLIQYYNGEERAKGNILERFSAQQFPDLHSELNLSSLELGDSALYFCASSPQQGLRAFFGQGTRLTVV.

The rearrangement uses TRBV6-5 and TRBJ1-5; D remains unclear. This CDR3 is 15 amino acids long. Trimming shortened V by 0 bases and J by 0 bases, and 6 bases separated the two germline ends. Germline V gene sequence: CDR1 MNHEY, CDR2 SVGAGI. The CDR3 loop reads CASSYSSGSNQPQHF. In DNA, the CDR3 is TGTGCCAGCAGTTACTCGTCGGGTAGCAATCAGCCCCAGCATTTT.

The rearrangement uses TRBV28 and TRBJ1-2; D may be TRBD1 (6 bases). The CDR3 contains 13 residues. V lost 2 bases and J lost 3, with 7 bases in between. The germline gives CDR1 MDHEN, CDR2 SYDVKM. For the CDR3, the DNA is TGTGCCAGCAGTTTAGAGGGGGACTATGGCTACACCTTC. Its translation is CASSLEGDYGYTF.

This clone showed up just a few times. J is TRBJ2-3 and V is TRBV27; TRBD2 might be the D (5 bases). CDR1 and CDR2 from the germline V gene are MNHEY and SMNVEV (reference sequence). There are 16 residues in the CDR3. Trimming shortened V by 3 bases and J by 5 bases, and 18 bases separated the two germline ends. CDR3 protein: CASSFRRSPGGDTQYF. In nucleotides, the CDR3 is TGTGCCAGCAGTTTCCGCCGGTCCCCCGGAGGAGATACGCAGTATTTT.

This sequence joins TRBV30 and TRBJ1-6; D remains ambiguous. V gave up 4 bases and J gave up 2 bases, with 15 bases separating them. This CDR3 has 16 residues. Germline V CDR1 and CDR2: GTSNPN, SVGIG (reference sequence). CDR3 bases: TGTGCCTGGACCGATATCGGAGGTACCTATAATTCACCCCTCCACTTT. As protein: CAWTDIGGTYNSPLHF.

The chain is built from TRBV30 and TRBJ1-1; D remains ambiguous. The V gene's germline CDR1 is GTSNPN and CDR2 SVGIG (reference sequence). Trimming took off 2 bases at V and 1 base at J, with 14 bases between the two ends. The CDR3 runs 15 residues. The CDR3 protein is CAWSRGGIWNTEAFF. CDR3 in DNA: TGTGCCTGGAGTCGGGGTGGCATTTGGAACACTGAAGCTTTCTTT.

This rearrangement joins TRBV5-1 to TRBJ1-3; tentative D call: TRBD1 (5 bases). Trimming took off 6 bases at V and 4 bases at J, with 14 bases between the two ends. The CDR3 covers 14 residues. The germline gives CDR1 SGHRS, CDR2 YFSETQ. CDR3 in amino acids: CASKRTGDGNTIYF. The CDR3 bases are TGCGCCAGCAAGCGTACGGGGGACGGAAACACCATATATTTT.